These 20 T cell receptor beta chains originate from one sample sequenced in a study of OX40 agonist ivuxolimab in advanced cancers. TCRdb's table, derived via immunoSEQ multiplex PCR, lists solely in-frame clones and lacks some. The top ten hold approximately 0.4% of the sample, which has 50,000 to 70,000 clones, about 89% seen once. Sequencing was performed on CD4+ or CD8+ T cells sorted from blood, taken in a trial of the OX40 agonist ivuxolimab. The origin of the receptors is an adult with an advanced solid tumor such as melanoma, head and neck, liver or kidney cancer.

The rearrangement joins TRBV11-2 to TRBJ2-1; D remains unclear. Germline CDR1 and CDR2: SGHAT and FQNNGV. V lost 3 bases and J lost 9, with 12 bases in between. This CDR3 has 13 residues. CDR3 in DNA: TGTGCCAGCAGCTTTAGGTGGGATACTGAGCAGTTCTTC. This codes for CASSFRWDTEQFF.

The chain has TRBV6-6 and TRBJ2-5, with D possibly being TRBD1 or TRBD2 (6 bases each). CDR3 length: 13 residues. V lost 5 bases and J lost 5, with 12 bases in between. Germline V gene sequence: CDR1 MNHNY, CDR2 SVGAGI (reference sequence). The DNA of the CDR3 is TGTGCCAGCAGTCAAGGGGGGTTGGAGACCCAGTACTTC. Translation: CASSQGGLETQYF.

The chain recombines TRBV6-6 with TRBJ1-4; 11 positions match TRBD1. The CDR3 spans 14 residues. CDR1 and CDR2 (germline): MNHNY, SVGAGI (reference sequence). V shed 6 bases, J shed 7 bases, and the junction held 4 bases outside the gene matches. The chain's CDR3 is CASRRTGGFEKLFF. In DNA form, the CDR3 reads TGTGCCAGCAGGCGGACAGGGGGCTTTGAAAAACTGTTTTTT.

The gene calls are TRBV2 and TRBJ1-6; 10 bases line up with TRBD1. Germline V gene data show CDR1 as SNHLY and CDR2 as FYNNEI. This CDR3 has 16 amino acids. V lost 6 bases to trimming and J lost 9 bases; unmatched junction nucleotides: 11. CDR3 protein: CASRGPGTGVPSPLHF. The CDR3, as DNA: TGTGCCAGCAGAGGTCCCGGGACAGGGGTCCCTTCACCCCTCCACTTT.

In regard to this clone: At one end the junction does not follow the germline gene, possibly because of a read error. This chain uses TRBV5-6 with TRBJ2-3; 13 bases match TRBD2. Germline CDR1 SGHDT, CDR2 YYEEEE. The CDR3 is 16 amino acids. CDR3: CASSLLTAKTSGGTLF. In DNA, the CDR3 is TGTGCCAGCAGCTTGTTGACAGCTAAGACTAGCGGGGGGACCCTCTTT.

This chain links TRBV9 with TRBJ2-3; possible D gene TRBD2, 7 bases. CDR3 length equals 15 residues. Germline CDR1 is SGDLS and CDR2 is YYNGEE. V was pared by 0 bases and J by 2 bases, with 10 bases between. The CDR3 sequence is CASSVAGGLTDTQYF. As DNA, the CDR3 is TGTGCCAGCAGCGTAGCCGGGGGGCTCACAGATACGCAGTATTTT.

This chain joins TRBV11-3 and TRBJ2-3, with D perhaps matching TRBD1 (6 bases). This CDR3 has 18 amino acids. V lost 2 bases and J lost 4, with 22 bases in between. Germline lookup yields CDR1 SGHNT and CDR2 YENEEA. The CDR3, as DNA: TGTGCCAGCAGCTTATTCGTCTTGGGGGACAACAAGCCAGATACGCAGTATTTT. This sequence encodes CASSLFVLGDNKPDTQYF.

This clone has only one observation. The chain has TRBV29-1 and TRBJ2-5; D unclear. The germline V and J ends were trimmed by 5 bases and 8 bases, with 18 bases remaining between them. Germline values: CDR1 SQVTM, CDR2 ANQGSEA. The CDR3 extends over 13 amino acids. The DNA of the CDR3 is TGCAGCGTTCGCCCTAGTGACCCCACTACCCAGTACTTC. It translates to CSVRPSDPTTQYF.

This clone was seen only a few times. V gene TRBV2 combines with J gene TRBJ2-4; TRBD2 aligns across 7 bases. The germline V gene encodes CDR1 SNHLY and CDR2 FYNNEI. The V segment lost 4 bases and the J segment 1 base; nucleotides outside the gene matches: 13. The CDR3 spans 18 residues. CDR3 region: CASSVGGGSPRAKNIQYF. The DNA for the CDR3 is TGTGCCAGCAGTGTCGGGGGAGGGTCGCCTCGGGCCAAAAACATTCAGTACTTC.

The chain has TRBV10-3 and TRBJ1-6; D might be TRBD1 (5 bases). The CDR3 has 15 residues. From germline, CDR1 is ENHRY and CDR2 SYGVKD. V lost 8 bases to trimming and J lost 8 bases, with 19 bases between them. In nucleotides, the CDR3 is TGTGCCATCTCGGCGACACAGGTCCCTGATTCACCCCTCCACTTT. Translating gives CAISATQVPDSPLHF.

Here the CDR3 reads CASSRVAGQQETQYF. The CDR3 DNA follows: TGTGCCAGCTCACGGGTCGCCGGGCAGCAAGAGACCCAGTACTTC. The chain employs TRBV18 and TRBJ2-5; D is undetermined. This CDR3 comprises 15 residues. V was clipped by 4 bases and J by 2 bases, with 14 bases between them. Per germline, CDR1 KGHSH and CDR2 LQKENI.

V and J are TRBV30 and TRBJ1-2; possibly TRBD1 for D (6 bases). The CDR3 consists of 14 residues. Trimming stripped 2 bases from V and 7 bases from J, with 17 bases between. Germline values: CDR1 GTSNPN, CDR2 SVGIG (reference sequence). CDR3 nucleotide sequence: TGTGCCTGGAGTCAGGGCAGGGGTAAGGGTGGCTACACCTTC. Its translation is CAWSQGRGKGGYTF.

CDR3 sequence reads: CSVKVLAGPDTQYF. CDR3 sequence (DNA): TGCAGCGTGAAGGTATTAGCGGGACCTGATACGCAGTATTTT. This sequence joins TRBV29-1 and TRBJ2-3, with 8 bases identical to TRBD2. V was pared by 6 bases and J by 6 bases, with 11 bases of the junction left unmatched. The CDR3 loop spans 14 amino acids. CDR1 and CDR2 (germline): SQVTM, ANQGSEA.

The chain uses TRBV7-9 and TRBJ2-7, with 7 bases identical to TRBD1. The V segment lost 5 bases and the J segment 6 bases; nucleotides outside the gene matches: 4. The CDR3 extends over 12 amino acids. CDR1 and CDR2 (germline): SEHNR, FQNEAQ (reference sequence). The CDR3 DNA follows: TGTGCCAGCAGCCGTGACAGGGTCGAGCAGTACTTC. Its protein product is CASSRDRVEQYF. Supplemented by reference TRBV7-9 and TRBJ2-7, the full variable domain reads DTGVSQNPRHKITKRGQNVTFRCDPISEHNRLYWYRQTLGQGPEFLTYFQNEAQLEKSRLLSDRFSAERPKGSFSTLEIQRTEQGDSAMYLCASSRDRVEQYFGPGTRLTVT.

CDR3 nucleotides: TGTGCCAGTAGTCCTAGGGCAAGCTCCTACAATGAGCAGTTCTTC. It codes for CASSPRASSYNEQFF. This chain uses TRBV19 with TRBJ2-1; no clear D. Looked up from germline, CDR1 is LNHDA and CDR2 is SQIVND (reference sequence). CDR3 length equals 15 residues. Trimming removed 5 bases at V and 0 bases at J, with 11 bases between.

The chain recombines TRBV7-6 with TRBJ2-3; the D gene is possibly TRBD1 (5 bases). Trimming took 1 base from V and 1 from J, leaving 9 bases between them. Germline assignment: CDR1 SGHVS and CDR2 FNYEAQ. The CDR3 has 15 amino acids. The CDR3 sequence: CASSLVGRGTDTQYF. CDR3 sequence (DNA): TGTGCCAGCAGCTTAGTCGGCAGGGGCACAGATACGCAGTATTTT.

The V call is TRBV2, the J call TRBJ2-4, with D perhaps TRBD1 (5 bases). Deletions cut 4 bases from V and 4 bases from J, with 11 bases between. Germline loops: CDR1 SNHLY, CDR2 FYNNEI. This CDR3 comprises 14 residues. The CDR3 loop is CASSVVGDKNIQYF. The CDR3 coding sequence is TGTGCCAGCAGTGTGGTAGGGGATAAAAACATTCAGTACTTC.

This clone was seen only a few times. This sequence joins TRBV6-5 and TRBJ1-2; the match to TRBD1 covers 8 bases. The length of the CDR3 is 15 residues. V trimming: 1 base; J trimming: 5 bases; junction bases outside the gene matches: 6. Germline V lookup: CDR1 MNHEY, CDR2 SVGAGI. This CDR3 is CASSYLTGVGYGYTF. As DNA, the CDR3 is TGTGCCAGCAGTTACTTGACAGGGGTTGGATATGGCTACACCTTC.

This clone was counted between two and nine times. The chain joins TRBV19 to TRBJ2-7, with a tentative D call TRBD1 (5 bases). Germline V CDR1 and CDR2: LNHDA, SQIVND (reference sequence). Trimming pared 1 base from V and 3 bases from J, leaving 7 bases between. The length of the CDR3 is 13 residues. Written as DNA, the CDR3 is TGTGCCAGTAGTATAGGGGGCAGCTACGAGCAGTACTTC. This gives the protein CASSIGGSYEQYF.

J is TRBJ1-5 and V is TRBV2; tentatively, D is TRBD1 (5 bases). CDR1 and CDR2 (germline): SNHLY, FYNNEI. CDR3 size: 14 residues. Trimming cost V 5 bases and J 6 bases, with 14 bases left between them. The DNA of the CDR3 is TGTGCCAGCAGTCCAGACAGCTGGGGTCAGCCCCAGCATTTT. Protein sequence: CASSPDSWGQPQHF.